These T cell receptor beta chains were read from a single sample in a study of blood T cell repertoires in COVID-19. Clones were read by immunoSEQ multiplex PCR, and TCRdb kept only the in-frame ones, dropping some. This repertoire shows over 450,000 clones, about 91% found once; its top ten account for around 0.95%. Specimen: peripheral blood. The receptors stem from a man aged 18 to 30 with COVID-19, enrolled during active disease. Both conserved end residues are part of each CDR3. The order of the fields is V gene, D gene, CDR3 length, clone size, J gene, CDR3 protein, CDR3 DNA. A D gene is named only where the DNA matches it firmly. Clone size appears in some rows only: once, few, many, or a class for an expanded clone.

v_gene: TRBV25-1
d_gene: TRBD2
len: 15
abundance: -
j_gene: TRBJ2-7
CDR3aa: CASSATLAGGDEQYF
CDR3nt: TGTGCCAGCAGCGCAACACTAGCGGGAGGGGACGAGCAGTACTTC

v_gene: TRBV6-5
d_gene: TRBD1
len: 14
abundance: -
j_gene: TRBJ2-7
CDR3aa: CASSYGTELYEQYF
CDR3nt: TGTGCCAGCAGTTACGGGACAGAGCTTTACGAGCAGTACTTC

v_gene: TRBV19
d_gene: -
len: 16
abundance: -
j_gene: TRBJ2-6
CDR3aa: CASSMGAGSGANVLTF
CDR3nt: TGTGCCAGTAGTATGGGGGCGGGCTCTGGGGCCAACGTCCTGACTTTC

v_gene: TRBV11-2
d_gene: -
len: 15
abundance: -
j_gene: TRBJ2-3
CDR3aa: CASTEPQFGTDTQYF
CDR3nt: TGTGCCAGCACCGAACCCCAGTTTGGCACAGATACGCAGTATTTT

v_gene: TRBV28
d_gene: TRBD1
len: 15
abundance: -
j_gene: TRBJ1-5
CDR3aa: CASSSRDRDSQPQHF
CDR3nt: TGTGCCAGCAGTTCCCGGGACAGAGACTCTCAGCCCCAGCATTTT

v_gene: TRBV6-5
d_gene: -
len: 11
abundance: -
j_gene: TRBJ1-2
CDR3aa: CATNGGAGYTF
CDR3nt: TGTGCCACAAACGGCGGGGCCGGCTACACCTTC

v_gene: TRBV27
d_gene: -
len: 12
abundance: -
j_gene: TRBJ1-5
CDR3aa: CASSRVGQPQHF
CDR3nt: TGTGCCAGCAGTCGGGTCGGTCAGCCCCAGCATTTT

v_gene: TRBV12-3/TRBV12-4
d_gene: -
len: 12
abundance: many
j_gene: TRBJ2-2
CDR3aa: CASSQGTGELFF
CDR3nt: TGTGCCAGCAGCCAGGGGACCGGGGAGCTGTTTTTT

v_gene: TRBV7-8
d_gene: -
len: 12
abundance: once
j_gene: TRBJ2-2
CDR3aa: CASPRGTGELFF
CDR3nt: TGTGCCAGCCCCCGGGGAACCGGGGAGCTGTTTTTT

v_gene: TRBV11-3
d_gene: -
len: 17
abundance: -
j_gene: TRBJ2-6
CDR3aa: CASSPLRGSAGANVLTF
CDR3nt: TGTGCCAGCAGCCCACTCAGGGGTTCCGCCGGGGCCAACGTCCTGACTTTC

v_gene: TRBV2
d_gene: -
len: 12
abundance: -
j_gene: TRBJ1-6
CDR3aa: CASSESGSPLHF
CDR3nt: TGTGCCAGCAGTGAGTCGGGATCACCCCTCCACTTT

v_gene: TRBV5-1
d_gene: TRBD1
len: 15
abundance: -
j_gene: TRBJ1-1
CDR3aa: CASSPRTGGNTEAFF
CDR3nt: TGCGCCAGCAGCCCTAGGACAGGCGGGAACACTGAAGCTTTCTTT

v_gene: TRBV4-1
d_gene: -
len: 14
abundance: -
j_gene: TRBJ1-3
CDR3aa: CASSPSGKGNTIYF
CDR3nt: TGCGCCAGCAGTCCGTCGGGGAAGGGAAACACCATATATTTT

v_gene: TRBV5-6
d_gene: TRBD1
len: 15
abundance: -
j_gene: TRBJ2-1
CDR3aa: CASTLEGGANNEQFF
CDR3nt: TGTGCCAGCACCTTGGAAGGGGGCGCCAACAATGAGCAGTTCTTC

v_gene: TRBV29-1
d_gene: TRBD2
len: 21
abundance: once
j_gene: TRBJ2-5
CDR3aa: CSVVGGLAGGLLDPGQETQYF
CDR3nt: TGCAGCGTTGTTGGGGGCCTAGCGGGAGGTTTGCTCGATCCCGGTCAAGAGACCCAGTACTTC

v_gene: TRBV12-5
d_gene: TRBD1
len: 18
abundance: -
j_gene: TRBJ2-1
CDR3aa: CASGLVGTGARSINEQFF
CDR3nt: TGTGCTAGTGGTTTGGTCGGGACAGGGGCTAGAAGTATTAATGAGCAGTTCTTC

v_gene: TRBV7-3
d_gene: TRBD1
len: 15
abundance: once
j_gene: TRBJ1-6
CDR3aa: CASSLIGGGRSPLHF
CDR3nt: TGTGCCAGCAGCTTAATCGGAGGGGGCCGATCACCCCTCCACTTT

v_gene: TRBV27
d_gene: -
len: 14
abundance: few
j_gene: TRBJ2-2
CDR3aa: CASGEGEYTGELFF
CDR3nt: TGTGCCAGCGGGGAGGGGGAGTACACCGGGGAGCTGTTTTTT

v_gene: TRBV7-2
d_gene: TRBD1
len: 15
abundance: -
j_gene: TRBJ2-5
CDR3aa: CASSLRGGRPETQYF
CDR3nt: TGTGCCAGCAGCTTACGAGGGGGCCGCCCCGAGACCCAGTACTTC

v_gene: TRBV29-1
d_gene: -
len: 14
abundance: -
j_gene: TRBJ2-6
CDR3aa: CSVWGTTGANVLTF
CDR3nt: TGCAGCGTTTGGGGGACAACTGGGGCCAACGTCCTGACTTTC

v_gene: TRBV11-1
d_gene: -
len: 13
abundance: -
j_gene: TRBJ1-2
CDR3aa: CASSPTDNYGYTF
CDR3nt: TGTGCCAGCAGCCCGACAGATAACTATGGCTACACCTTC

v_gene: TRBV7-8
d_gene: -
len: 17
abundance: -
j_gene: TRBJ2-7
CDR3aa: CASSLGRRGRFSAEQYF
CDR3nt: TGTGCCAGCAGCTTGGGGAGGAGGGGGCGTTTCTCTGCCGAGCAGTACTTC

v_gene: TRBV4-2
d_gene: TRBD2
len: 17
abundance: -
j_gene: TRBJ2-1
CDR3aa: CASSQASRGGGVNEQFF
CDR3nt: TGTGCCAGCAGCCAAGCGTCCCGGGGGGGCGGGGTCAATGAGCAGTTCTTC

v_gene: TRBV4-1
d_gene: -
len: 16
abundance: -
j_gene: TRBJ1-4
CDR3aa: CASSPAREQGREKLFF
CDR3nt: TGCGCCAGCAGCCCCGCGAGAGAACAGGGAAGAGAAAAACTGTTTTTT

v_gene: TRBV15
d_gene: -
len: 14
abundance: once
j_gene: TRBJ1-1
CDR3aa: CATSRDVRNTEAFF
CDR3nt: TGTGCCACCAGCAGAGATGTTAGGAACACTGAAGCTTTCTTT

v_gene: TRBV5-1
d_gene: TRBD2
len: 15
abundance: -
j_gene: TRBJ2-3
CDR3aa: CASSLRASGSDTQYF
CDR3nt: TGCGCCAGCAGCTTGAGGGCTAGCGGGAGTGATACGCAGTATTTT

v_gene: TRBV19
d_gene: -
len: 15
abundance: -
j_gene: TRBJ1-6
CDR3aa: CASSITGRLNSPLHF
CDR3nt: TGTGCCAGTAGTATTACAGGGCGGCTGAATTCACCCCTCCACTTT

v_gene: TRBV2
d_gene: TRBD1
len: 16
abundance: -
j_gene: TRBJ2-7
CDR3aa: CASSPGTGVRVYEQYF
CDR3nt: TGTGCCAGCAGTCCAGGGACAGGGGTGCGGGTCTACGAGCAGTACTTC

v_gene: TRBV5-6
d_gene: TRBD2
len: 16
abundance: once
j_gene: TRBJ2-1
CDR3aa: CASSSGTSGGVDEQFF
CDR3nt: TGTGCCAGCAGCAGCGGGACTAGCGGGGGGGTGGATGAGCAGTTCTTC

v_gene: TRBV10-3
d_gene: -
len: 15
abundance: -
j_gene: TRBJ1-2
CDR3aa: CAISEPPPANYGYTF
CDR3nt: TGTGCCATCAGTGAGCCTCCCCCGGCTAACTATGGCTACACCTTC